Sequencing of this T cell receptor (beta chain) was carried out in a study of beta chain features in type 1 diabetes. Looking at the study overall: Patients shared similar age, gender and cell yields with healthy donors. Findings and limits, study-wide: VDJ junctions in type 1 diabetes patients carried more deletions and fewer insertions. All four CD4+ subsets of Type 1 diabetes patients contained TCRB CDR3s that were moderately but significantly shorter.

Germline CDR1 and CDR2: MNHEY and SVGAGI. Trimming removed 6 bases from V and 2 bases from J; junction bases left unmatched: 5. The CDR3 contains 14 residues. Worth noting for this clone: Its antigen is not known.

Expressed TCRB transcripts were sequenced, since all the RNA that had been isolated was reverse transcribed. TCRdb's table, derived via immunoSEQ multiplex PCR, lists solely in-frame clones and lacks some. The sample holds 350,000 to 450,000 clones, 10% to 15% seen once. The clonotype comes from a woman younger than 30 with type 1 diabetes. Sequencing was carried out using naive CD4+ T cells from blood. The rearrangement links TRBV6-5 to TRBJ1-2, with 8 bases that match TRBD1. The CDR3 DNA sequence: TGTGCCAGCAGGCAGGGGGCGAGGAACTATGGCTACACCTTC. Residues: CASRQGARNYGYTF.